This is a list of T cell receptor beta chains from one sample in a study of CD8+CD57+ T cells in acquired aplastic anemia. TCRdb itself ran the reads through MiXCR, one entry per CDR3 protein. The sample carries about 140,000 distinct CDR3 sequences, more than 35% recorded once. Input material: sorted CD4+, CD8+, or CD8+CD57+ T cells (not recorded which) from PBMCs. The receptor source for this set is a human donor in good health, serving as a control. Both conserved end residues are part of each CDR3. Fields, in order: J gene, D gene, V gene, clone size, CDR3 protein, CDR3 DNA. A D gene is named only where the DNA matches it firmly. Rows may omit the clone size; those that give it use once, few, many or a size class.

TRBJ1-5 | NA | TRBV20-1 | many | CSARARGGSLRNQPQHF | TGCAGTGCTAGAGCCCGGGGGGGGTCCCTTCGCAATCAGCCCCAGCATTTT
TRBJ2-7 | TRBD2 | TRBV6-1 | once | CASSEALAGEYEQYF | TGTGCCAGCAGTGAAGCCCTAGCGGGAGAGTACGAGCAGTACTTC
TRBJ2-1 | NA | TRBV25-1 | NA | CASSKLDSNNEQFF | TGTGCCAGCAGTAAATTGGACAGTAACAATGAGCAGTTCTTC
TRBJ1-1 | TRBD1 | TRBV4-1 | few | CASSPQTGGFPAAFF | TGCGCCAGCAGCCCGCAGACAGGGGGCTTCCCGGCGGCTTTCTTT
TRBJ2-5 | TRBD2 | TRBV4-1 | few | CASSQVGAIQISGRRGETQYF | TGCGCCAGCAGCCAAGTTGGAGCTATCCAGATTAGCGGGCGTCGGGGGGAGACCCAGTACTTC
TRBJ2-1 | NA | TRBV5-1 | many | CASSLARGATYNEQFF | TGCGCCAGCAGCTTGGCACGGGGAGCCACCTACAATGAGCAGTTCTTC
TRBJ2-3 | NA | TRBV29-1 | NA | CSVLTDTQYF | TGCAGCGTCCTCACAGATACGCAGTATTTT
TRBJ1-2 | NA | TRBV2 | many | CASTFRGGYGNGYTF | TGTGCCAGCACTTTCCGGGGGGGGTACGGTAATGGCTACACCTTC
TRBJ1-2 | NA | TRBV25-1 | few | CASSVEANYGYTF | TGTGCCAGCAGTGTTGAAGCTAACTATGGCTACACCTTC
TRBJ1-1 | TRBD1 | TRBV7-2 | NA | CASRRRDRAPEAFF | TGTGCCAGCAGACGCCGGGACAGGGCCCCTGAAGCTTTCTTT
TRBJ1-2 | TRBD1 | TRBV15 | many | CATSSTGGRGYTF | TGTGCCACCAGCAGCACAGGGGGCCGCGGCTACACCTTC
TRBJ2-1 | TRBD2 | TRBV5-1 | NA | CASSLEAGGNERFF | TGCGCCAGCAGCTTGGAGGCGGGGGGTAATGAGCGGTTCTTC
TRBJ2-7 | NA | TRBV28 | many | CASSEGIIHEQYF | TGTGCCAGCAGCGAGGGGATTATCCACGAGCAGTACTTC
TRBJ1-2 | TRBD1 | TRBV4-1 | NA | CASSQGTLGQGYGYTF | TGCGCCAGCAGCCAAGGGACGTTGGGACAGGGGTATGGCTACACCTTC
TRBJ1-4 | NA | TRBV27 | few | CASSLSSGGWGLGEKLFF | TGTGCCAGCAGTTTATCGTCGGGGGGCTGGGGGTTAGGAGAAAAACTGTTTTTT
TRBJ2-7 | NA | TRBV5-5 | many | CASSLMWGSSYEQYF | TGTGCCAGCAGCTTGATGTGGGGGAGCTCCTACGAGCAGTACTTC
TRBJ2-1 | TRBD2 | TRBV5-1 | NA | CASSPEGTSGGSYNEQFF | TGCGCCAGCAGCCCTGAAGGGACTAGCGGGGGATCCTACAATGAGCAGTTCTTC
TRBJ2-7 | NA | TRBV5-1 | NA | CASSLGGGFEQYF | TGCGCCAGCAGCCTAGGGGGGGGGTTCGAGCAGTACTTC
TRBJ2-7 | NA | TRBV29-1 | NA | CSVVEGTYEQYF | TGCAGCGTTGTCGAGGGAACCTACGAGCAGTACTTC
TRBJ2-3 | TRBD1 | TRBV18 | few | CASSPQGTGPYTQYF | TGTGCCAGCTCACCTCAAGGGACAGGGCCATATACGCAGTATTTT
TRBJ2-7 | TRBD2 | TRBV20-1 | many | CSAVAGGSVYEQYF | TGCAGTGCAGTAGCGGGGGGCAGCGTTTACGAGCAGTACTTC
TRBJ1-1 | NA | TRBV2 | NA | CASSLILSEAFF | TGTGCCAGCAGCTTAATTCTCAGCGAAGCTTTCTTT